The rows below give T cell receptor beta chains drawn from one sample of a study of blood T cell repertoires in COVID-19. Profiled with immunoSEQ multiplex PCR; TCRdb holds only in-frame clones, not every one. Found here are 180,000 or so clones, more than 80% of them singletons; the top ten hold less than 9%. The specimen sequenced was peripheral blood. The source of these receptors is a woman aged 60-70 years with acute or convalescent COVID-19. CDR3s include the opening cysteine and the closing phenylalanine or tryptophan. The order of the fields is CDR3 length, J gene, D gene, V gene, clone size, CDR3 DNA, CDR3 protein. The D gene is left open where the match is weak. Clone size is given for some rows only: seen once, a few or many times, or a class if the clone is expanded.

>13|TRBJ1-2|TRBD1|TRBV10-3|-
TGTGCCGTAGGGACAGGGGGCCTCTATGGCTACACCTTC
CAVGTGGLYGYTF
>15|TRBJ2-1|-|TRBV7-9|-
TGTGCCAGCAGCTCCGGGAGCACCCTGGCCAATGAGCAGTTCTTC
CASSSGSTLANEQFF
>14|TRBJ2-2|-|TRBV11-2|-
TGTGCCAGCAGCAGCAGGGTTAACACCGGGGAGCTGTTTTTT
CASSSRVNTGELFF
>16|TRBJ1-4|-|TRBV7-9|once
TGTGCCAGCAGCTTAGGTCGCGGCAACACTAATGAAAAACTGTTTTTT
CASSLGRGNTNEKLFF
>15|TRBJ1-1|TRBD1|TRBV14|-
TGTGCCAGCAGCCTCCGGACAGGGCGGGGCACTGAAGCTTTCTTT
CASSLRTGRGTEAFF
>11|TRBJ1-6|-|TRBV20-1|-
TGCAGTGCCTCGCCCCGCGGACCCCTCCACTTT
CSASPRGPLHF
>15|TRBJ1-4|-|TRBV19|-
TGTGCCAGTAGTACAGGACTGACAACTAATGAAAAACTGTTTTTT
CASSTGLTTNEKLFF
>13|TRBJ1-1|-|TRBV2|-
TGTGCCAGCCTCGAGGGCTTGGGTACTGAAGCTTTCTTT
CASLEGLGTEAFF
>12|TRBJ1-1|-|TRBV28|-
TGTGCCAGCAGTATACCGGCGATGGAGGCTTTCTTT
CASSIPAMEAFF
>13|TRBJ1-2|-|TRBV5-8|-
TGTGCCAGCAGCCCACAGGCGAACTATGGCTACACCTTC
CASSPQANYGYTF
>15|TRBJ2-7|-|TRBV19|-
TGTGCCAGTAGTATCGCGACAGGACAAACCTACGAGCAGTACTTC
CASSIATGQTYEQYF
>14|TRBJ1-2|TRBD1|TRBV6-5|-
TGTGCCAGCGGAGGACAGGGGTCTAACTATGGCTACACCTTC
CASGGQGSNYGYTF
>12|TRBJ2-7|TRBD2|TRBV29-1|once
TGCAGCGTTGAGGGACTAGCCTACGAGCAGTACTTC
CSVEGLAYEQYF
>14|TRBJ1-5|-|TRBV6-1|-
TGTGCCAGCAGTGAAGGAGGGGGGGGACAGCCCCAGCATTTT
CASSEGGGGQPQHF
>17|TRBJ2-3|TRBD2|TRBV5-1|-
TGCGCCAGCAGCGCTGCCGGGGTAGCGGGAGAGAGGGATACGCAGTATTTT
CASSAAGVAGERDTQYF
>13|TRBJ1-1|-|TRBV9|-
TGTGCCAGCAGCGTCCGGGTCAGCACTGAAGCTTTCTTT
CASSVRVSTEAFF
>16|TRBJ1-6|TRBD1|TRBV19|-
TGTGCCAGTAGACTCACCGGGACAGCAAATAATTCACCCCTCCACTTT
CASRLTGTANNSPLHF
>15|TRBJ2-1|TRBD2|TRBV6-5|-
TGTGCCAGCAGTTACGCCACTAGCGGGAGGAATGAGCAGTTCTTC
CASSYATSGRNEQFF
>14|TRBJ1-1|-|TRBV5-1|-
TGCGCCAGCAGCTTGGACCAGGGAGGGAATGAAGCTTTCTTT
CASSLDQGGNEAFF
>15|TRBJ2-1|TRBD2|TRBV7-9|-
TGTGCCAGCAGCTTAGCCAGGATAGCGGGCAATGAGCAGTTCTTC
CASSLARIAGNEQFF
>17|TRBJ2-1|TRBD2|TRBV12-5|once
TGTGCTAGTGGTTTGGTACTAGGACTAGCGGGAGGCTATGAGCAGTTCTTC
CASGLVLGLAGGYEQFF
>14|TRBJ2-7|-|TRBV27|-
TGTGCCAGCAGTTTAGGGCTGCGAGGGAACGAGCAGTACTTC
CASSLGLRGNEQYF
>15|TRBJ2-7|TRBD2|TRBV5-1|-
TGCGCCAGCAGCCCCGGGACTAGCGGGGTCTACGAGCAGTACTTC
CASSPGTSGVYEQYF
>13|TRBJ2-1|-|TRBV28|-
TGTGCCAGCAGTCTCGTCTTGTACAATGAGCAGTTCTTC
CASSLVLYNEQFF